Each of the 30 T cell receptor beta chains below was sequenced from the same sample in a study of cytotoxic CD8 clonotypes in ibrutinib-treated CLL. Method: immunoSEQ multiplex PCR; TCRdb's copy keeps in-frame clones and lacks some. The sample contains 200,000 to 250,000 clones, roughly three quarters of which appear only once. The specimen was PBMCs, collected after 12 months of ibrutinib treatment. Source of these receptors: a human donor with chronic lymphocytic leukemia.

In regard to this clone: One end of the junction varies from germline; a read error may be responsible. The chain employs TRBV5-8 and TRBJ2-4, with a weak D call TRBD2 (5 bases). This CDR3 is 13 amino acids long. Per germline, CDR1 SGHTS and CDR2 YDEGEE. CDR3 sequence (DNA): TGTGCCTCAATCCCAACGGTGAGGGCCCCCTCGGACTTC. This gives the protein CASIPTVRAPSDF.

This clone was seen only a few times. V and J are TRBV18 and TRBJ1-1; no clear D. CDR1 is KGHSH, CDR2 LQKENI, per germline. The CDR3 has 15 residues. V was shortened by 5 bases and J by 1 base, with 14 bases between the two germline ends. Written as DNA, the CDR3 is TGTGCCAGCTCATCGAGGAGTCCTAGGAACACTGAAGCTTTCTTT. Translated, it gives CASSSRSPRNTEAFF.

The chain uses TRBV6-5 and TRBJ1-2, with TRBD1 as a possible D gene (6 bases). Trimming stripped 4 bases from V and 6 bases from J, with 15 bases between. The CDR3 has 14 amino acids. The V gene's germline CDR1 is MNHEY and CDR2 SVGAGI. CDR3 nucleotide sequence: TGTGCCAGCAGTTCGACAGGTTTTTCGGATGGCTACACCTTC. It specifies CASSSTGFSDGYTF.

The chain combines TRBV4-2 with TRBJ1-2, with D perhaps matching TRBD1 (5 bases). Germline V gives CDR1 LGHNA, CDR2 YNFKEQ. V was cut by 1 base and J by 8 bases, with 14 bases left in between. This CDR3 contains 14 residues. The CDR3 reads CASSQARGGDGYTF. In DNA form, the CDR3 reads TGTGCCAGCAGCCAAGCCCGGGGAGGGGACGGCTACACCTTC.

The chain combines TRBV28 with TRBJ1-5; 8 bases fit TRBD1. The germline CDR1 and CDR2 sequences are MDHEN and SYDVKM. V gave up 4 bases and J gave up 4 bases; unmatched junction bases: 9. The CDR3 loop spans 16 amino acids. The CDR3 DNA is TGTGCCAGCAGTTGGGGCTACAGGGGGTTGAATCAGCCCCAGCATTTT. Encoded protein: CASSWGYRGLNQPQHF.

This clone was detected only once. The chain uses TRBV6-1 and TRBJ2-7; D remains ambiguous. Germline V lookup: CDR1 MNHNS, CDR2 SASEGT. CDR3 length: 13 residues. The V and J ends lost 7 bases and 2 bases respectively, with 12 bases between them. Written as DNA, the CDR3 is TGTGCCAGCACCATGACACTGGCCTACGAGCAGTACTTC. Encoded protein: CASTMTLAYEQYF.

The chain carries TRBV5-4 and TRBJ1-1; D not resolved. V lost 3 bases and J lost 1, with 10 bases in between. The germline CDR1 and CDR2 sequences are SGHNT and YYREEE (reference sequence). The CDR3 loop spans 14 amino acids. Written as DNA, the CDR3 is TGTGCCAGCAGCTCCGACATCGGGAACACTGAAGCTTTCTTT. It encodes CASSSDIGNTEAFF.

The rearrangement joins TRBV5-4 to TRBJ2-4; perhaps TRBD2 as D (6 bases). The germline V gene has CDR1 SGHNT and CDR2 YYREEE (reference sequence). Trimming took off 4 bases at V and 0 bases at J, with 17 bases between the two ends. CDR3 length: 17 residues. The CDR3 reads CASSAHRLGTAKNIQYF. CDR3 nucleotide sequence: TGTGCCAGCAGCGCCCACCGACTAGGGACAGCCAAAAACATTCAGTACTTC.

The chain recombines TRBV11-1 with TRBJ2-1, with a tentative D call TRBD2 (6 bases). CDR1 and CDR2 (germline): SGHAT, FQDESV (reference sequence). This CDR3 spans 14 amino acids. Trimming shortened V by 5 bases and J by 7 bases, and 15 bases separated the two germline ends. For the CDR3, the DNA is TGTGCCAGCAGCCTCGTGGAGGGTCGGAATGAGCAGTTCTTC. Its protein product is CASSLVEGRNEQFF.

The rearrangement joins TRBV4-2 to TRBJ2-2; no clear D gene. This CDR3 region has 15 residues. The germline V and J ends were trimmed by 4 bases and 1 base, with 10 bases remaining between them. Germline V gene data show CDR1 as LGHNA and CDR2 as YNFKEQ. DNA for the CDR3: TGTGCCAGCAGCCTCGCTGCAATGAACACCGGGGAGCTGTTTTTT. Residues: CASSLAAMNTGELFF.

The chain has TRBV29-1 and TRBJ2-7; a possible D gene is TRBD1 (5 bases). This CDR3 is built from 12 residues. The V and J ends lost 7 bases and 0 bases respectively, with 10 bases between them. Germline V gene sequence: CDR1 SQVTM, CDR2 ANQGSEA. The CDR3 DNA is TGCAGCGCCCGACAGAGCTCCTACGAGCAGTACTTC. Amino acid sequence: CSARQSSYEQYF.

This clone has just a few counts. The rearrangement joins TRBV18 to TRBJ1-1; 7 nucleotides line up with TRBD1. The CDR3 consists of 14 residues. Germline loops: CDR1 KGHSH, CDR2 LQKENI. V was pared by 4 bases and J by 1 base, with 3 bases of the junction left unmatched. The CDR3 coding sequence is TGTGCCAGCTCACAGAGGACAGGGAACACTGAAGCTTTCTTT. Amino acids: CASSQRTGNTEAFF. The complete variable domain, with remaining parts taken from reference TRBV18 and TRBJ1-1, reads NAGVMQNPRHLVRRRGQEARLRCSPMKGHSHVYWYRQLPEEGLKFMVYLQKENIIDESGMPKERFSAEFPKEGPSILRIQQVVRGDSAAYFCASSQRTGNTEAFFGQGTRLTVV.

For the CDR3, the DNA is TGTGCCAGCAGCTCTCTTTTTGACTCACCCCTCCACTTT. Its translation: CASSSLFDSPLHF. The chain links TRBV7-9 to TRBJ1-6; no reliable D call. V lost 4 bases to trimming and J lost 10 bases, with 11 bases between them. The CDR3 runs to 13 residues. Looked up from germline, CDR1 is SEHNR and CDR2 is FQNEAQ (reference sequence).

The chain employs TRBV7-9 and TRBJ2-7, with 10 bases lining up with TRBD2. Germline V gives CDR1 SEHNR, CDR2 FQNEAQ (reference sequence). J gave up 0 bases and V 5 bases, and 7 bases lay outside the gene matches. The CDR3 has 16 residues. The CDR3 spells CASSQLAGKSSYEQYF. CDR3 DNA: TGTGCCAGCAGCCAACTAGCGGGAAAGAGCTCCTACGAGCAGTACTTC.

This clone was detected only a few times. This chain uses TRBV4-2 with TRBJ1-6; the D is unclear. Germline values: CDR1 LGHNA, CDR2 YNFKEQ. This CDR3 region has 16 residues. The V and J ends lost 3 bases and 6 bases respectively, with 15 bases between them. The CDR3: CASSQNTQERNSPLHF. The CDR3 DNA reads TGTGCCAGCAGCCAGAACACCCAAGAACGTAATTCACCCCTCCACTTT.

This clone has just one count. V usage is TRBV30 and J usage is TRBJ2-3; either TRBD1 or TRBD2 may fit D (5 bases each). Trimming removed 0 bases from V and 6 bases from J, with 13 bases in between. CDR1 is GTSNPN and CDR2 is SVGIG in the germline V gene (reference sequence). The CDR3 has 14 amino acids. The CDR3 sequence is CAWSVGTASDTQYF. DNA of the CDR3: TGTGCCTGGAGTGTTGGGACCGCGTCCGATACGCAGTATTTT. The full variable domain, with the rest looked up from reference TRBV30 and TRBJ2-3, is SQTIHQWPATLVQPVGSPLSLECTVEGTSNPNLYWYRQAAGRGLQLLFYSVGIGQISSEVPQNLSASRPQDRQFILSSKKLLLSDSGFYLCAWSVGTASDTQYFGPGTRLTVL.

This clone was observed many times. The gene calls are TRBV7-9 and TRBJ2-4, with D uncertain. The germline V gene encodes CDR1 SEHNR and CDR2 FQNEAQ (reference sequence). V gave up 4 bases and J gave up 3 bases, with 4 bases separating them. The CDR3 sequence is 12 residues long. CDR3 sequence (DNA): TGTGCCAGCAGCTCTGGCAAAAACATTCAGTACTTC. Translation: CASSSGKNIQYF.

This rearrangement joins TRBV19 to TRBJ1-1; 9 bases align to TRBD1. V shed 6 bases, J shed 4 bases, and the junction held 9 bases outside the gene matches. CDR3 length: 15 residues. From germline, CDR1 is LNHDA and CDR2 SQIVND (reference sequence). CDR3 residues: CASSLTGTGSTEAFF. CDR3 in DNA: TGTGCCAGTAGCCTTACCGGGACAGGGAGCACTGAAGCTTTCTTT.

V gene TRBV6-5 combines with J gene TRBJ2-7, with a weak D call TRBD1 (5 bases). Germline CDR1 MNHEY, CDR2 SVGAGI. V was trimmed by 5 bases and J by 2 bases, leaving 16 bases between them. CDR3 size: 15 residues. CDR3 bases: TGTGCCAGCAGTACCCGGACACTTACGACCTACGAGCAGTACTTC. This gives the protein CASSTRTLTTYEQYF.

The chain links TRBV2 to TRBJ2-3; TRBD1 matches 11 bases. J was trimmed by 0 bases and V by 2 bases; bases with no gene match: 7. Per germline, CDR1 SNHLY and CDR2 FYNNEI. The CDR3 loop spans 18 amino acids. The CDR3 bases are TGTGCCAGCAGTGAACGGACAGGGGGCAGCCTAAGCACAGATACGCAGTATTTT. It translates to CASSERTGGSLSTDTQYF.

The chain combines TRBV28 with TRBJ1-1; D remains unclear. The CDR3 loop spans 11 amino acids. Per the germline V gene, CDR1 is MDHEN and CDR2 is SYDVKM. With 6 bases removed from V and 4 bases from J, the gap between germline ends came to 6 bases. The CDR3 DNA reads TGTGCCAGCAGGGAAGGCACTGAAGCTTTCTTT. Protein sequence: CASREGTEAFF.

The rearrangement uses TRBV7-6 and TRBJ1-1; D call uncertain. The CDR3 has 13 residues. V lost 6 bases and J lost 1, with 9 bases in between. The V gene's germline CDR1 is SGHVS and CDR2 FNYEAQ. As DNA, the CDR3 is TGTGCCAGCAGTGTGGACGGGAACACTGAAGCTTTCTTT. This translates into CASSVDGNTEAFF.

The J gene is TRBJ1-2, the V gene TRBV5-1, with a tentative D call TRBD1 (6 bases). The CDR3 is 13 residues long. Trimming removed 5 bases from V and 5 bases from J, with 13 bases in between. Germline CDR1 is SGHRS and CDR2 is YFSETQ. The CDR3 is CASRHRERYGYTF. CDR3 in DNA: TGCGCCAGCAGGCACAGGGAAAGGTATGGCTACACCTTC. The full variable domain, with the rest looked up from reference TRBV5-1 and TRBJ1-2, is KAGVTQTPRYLIKTRGQQVTLSCSPISGHRSVSWYQQTPGQGLQFLFEYFSETQRNKGNFPGRFSGRQFSNSRSEMNVSTLELGDSALYLCASRHRERYGYTFGSGTRLTVV.

This chain links TRBV29-1 with TRBJ2-7, with TRBD1 as a possible D gene (6 bases). Deletions cut 0 bases from V and 5 bases from J, with 20 bases between. Germline CDR1 and CDR2: SQVTM and ANQGSEA. The CDR3 is 16 amino acids. Here the CDR3 reads CSVEDPSGLAGDEQYF. The CDR3 region has the DNA TGCAGCGTTGAAGACCCCTCGGGGCTAGCAGGGGACGAGCAGTACTTC.

The chain joins TRBV9 to TRBJ2-3, with TRBD1 as a possible D gene (6 bases). This CDR3 has 14 residues. The ends were cut back, 3 bases at V and 2 bases at J, with 10 bases in the middle. In germline, CDR1 is SGDLS, CDR2 YYNGEE. DNA of the CDR3: TGTGCCAGCAGCGCTTGGGACACCACAGATACGCAGTATTTT. Translating gives CASSAWDTTDTQYF.

The chain combines TRBV30 with TRBJ2-7; TRBD2 matches at 12 bases. The CDR3 length is 13 residues. Germline V gene data show CDR1 as GTSNPN and CDR2 as SVGIG (reference sequence). In DNA, the CDR3 is TGTGCATCACAAGCACTAGCGGGGGGCGAGCAGTACTTC. This translates into CASQALAGGEQYF.

The gene calls are TRBV2 and TRBJ2-1, with D unclear. Trimming shortened V by 8 bases and J by 10 bases, and 18 bases separated the two germline ends. Germline CDR1 is SNHLY and CDR2 is FYNNEI. The CDR3 runs to 13 residues. CDR3 DNA: TGTGCCAGCTTAAAGTCCGATAGGGCCGAGCAGTTCTTC. This gives the protein CASLKSDRAEQFF.

This clone was detected only a few times. The CDR3 loop is CASSVGGEPNQPQHF. Written as DNA, the CDR3 is TGTGCCAGCAGCGTAGGAGGGGAACCCAATCAGCCCCAGCATTTT. The chain employs TRBV9 and TRBJ1-5; tentative D call: TRBD1 (5 bases). This CDR3 spans 15 amino acids. The V end lost 0 bases, the J end lost 3 bases, and 10 bases lay between the germline ends. Germline V gene lookup returns CDR1 SGDLS and CDR2 YYNGEE.

This chain uses TRBV2 with TRBJ2-7; perhaps D is TRBD1 or TRBD2 (5 bases each). The V gene lost 1 base and the J gene lost 6 bases, with 16 bases spanning the gap. Germline-derived CDR1 and CDR2 are SNHLY and FYNNEI. The CDR3 length is 15 residues. The CDR3 DNA follows: TGTGCCAGCAGTGAAGTCGCATCTGGGGGTCGCGAGCAGTACTTC. Translating gives CASSEVASGGREQYF.

This clone was detected only once. The chain recombines TRBV6-5 with TRBJ2-3; perhaps TRBD2 as D (5 bases). This CDR3 is 15 amino acids long. The germline V gene encodes CDR1 MNHEY and CDR2 SVGAGI. The V end lost 0 bases, the J end lost 3 bases, and 10 bases lay between the germline ends. The CDR3 nucleotides are TGTGCCAGCAGTTACTCGAATCCGGGAACAGATACGCAGTATTTT. Translating gives CASSYSNPGTDTQYF.